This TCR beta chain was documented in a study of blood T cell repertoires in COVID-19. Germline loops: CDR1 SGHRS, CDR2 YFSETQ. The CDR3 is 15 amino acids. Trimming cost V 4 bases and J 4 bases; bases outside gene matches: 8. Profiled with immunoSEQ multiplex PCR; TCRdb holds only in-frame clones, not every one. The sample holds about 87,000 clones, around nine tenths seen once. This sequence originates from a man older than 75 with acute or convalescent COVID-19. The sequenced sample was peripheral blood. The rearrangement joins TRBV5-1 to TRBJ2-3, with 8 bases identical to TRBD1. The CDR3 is CASSLTGVSPDTQYF. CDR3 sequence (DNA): TGCGCCAGCAGCCTGACAGGGGTTAGCCCAGATACGCAGTATTTT. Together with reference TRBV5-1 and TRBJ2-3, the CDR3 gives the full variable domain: KAGVTQTPRYLIKTRGQQVTLSCSPISGHRSVSWYQQTPGQGLQFLFEYFSETQRNKGNFPGRFSGRQFSNSRSEMNVSTLELGDSALYLCASSLTGVSPDTQYFGPGTRLTVL.